This record looks at one T cell receptor beta chain sequence and its context. These data belong to a study of identical twins. J lost 1 base, V lost 5 bases, and 9 bases had no gene match. The V gene's germline CDR1 is LGHDT and CDR2 YNNKEL (reference sequence). The CDR3 length is 16 residues. Using its own MiXCR run on the 5' RACE reads, TCRdb lists one record per CDR3 protein. The sample consists of approximately 550,000 distinct CDR3 sequences, 20% to 25% of them appearing once. The sample was also reused in another study, on yellow fever vaccine responses in identical twins.

The chain uses TRBV3-1 and TRBJ2-5; 8 bases agree with TRBD2. The sample was CD4+ T cells sorted from blood. The receptor was isolated from a woman aged 18 to 35 in good health. This chain's CDR3 is CASSLQRGPIQETQYF. As DNA, the CDR3 is TGTGCCAGCAGCTTACAGCGGGGGCCTATCCAAGAGACCCAGTACTTC.